The T cell receptor (beta chain) described here comes from a study of shared clonotypes between healthy human individuals. The study, taken as a whole, reports: An expected dependence of interdonor clonotype sharing on sequencing depth was noted.

Germline loops: CDR1 SGHRS, CDR2 YFSETQ. The CDR3 is made up of 13 amino acids. The ends were cut back, 1 base at V and 5 bases at J, with 9 bases in the middle. This table comes from immunoSEQ multiplex PCR, and its TCRdb copy is limited to in-frame clones, with some not included. The data show 1,400,000 or so clones, 97% to 99% seen once. On this clone itself: The antigen is not known. This same CDR3 is encoded by further DNA sequences in the sample.

This clonotype originated in a man aged 25-40 years in good health. The chain is built from TRBV5-1 and TRBJ2-5, with a tentative D call TRBD2 (5 bases). Sequencing input: naive CD4+ T cells sorted from blood. Subset: CD45RA+ positively selected. CDR3 loop: CASSLLGSETQYF. DNA of the CDR3: TGCGCCAGCAGCTTGTTGGGGAGTGAGACCCAGTACTTC.